Detailed here is one T cell receptor beta chain. The data derive from a study of T cell changes during pregnancy in multiple sclerosis. Assay: immunoSEQ multiplex PCR; the TCRdb copy retains only in-frame clones and omits some. This sample has roughly 41,000 clones; 90% to 95% occur once, and the top ten carry over 1.5%. The CDR3 loop spans 14 amino acids. Germline loops: CDR1 LGHNT, CDR2 FRNRAP. V gave up 5 bases and J gave up 4 bases; unmatched junction bases: 2. V gene TRBV12-5 combines with J gene TRBJ1-4, with 9 bases that match TRBD1. Specimen: peripheral blood, collected in the third trimester of pregnancy. This clonotype was sampled from a female donor with multiple sclerosis, enrolled in a pregnancy study. The CDR3 DNA reads TGTGCTAGTGGTCCGGGACAGGGTAATGAAAAACTGTTTTTT. This sequence encodes CASGPGQGNEKLFF.